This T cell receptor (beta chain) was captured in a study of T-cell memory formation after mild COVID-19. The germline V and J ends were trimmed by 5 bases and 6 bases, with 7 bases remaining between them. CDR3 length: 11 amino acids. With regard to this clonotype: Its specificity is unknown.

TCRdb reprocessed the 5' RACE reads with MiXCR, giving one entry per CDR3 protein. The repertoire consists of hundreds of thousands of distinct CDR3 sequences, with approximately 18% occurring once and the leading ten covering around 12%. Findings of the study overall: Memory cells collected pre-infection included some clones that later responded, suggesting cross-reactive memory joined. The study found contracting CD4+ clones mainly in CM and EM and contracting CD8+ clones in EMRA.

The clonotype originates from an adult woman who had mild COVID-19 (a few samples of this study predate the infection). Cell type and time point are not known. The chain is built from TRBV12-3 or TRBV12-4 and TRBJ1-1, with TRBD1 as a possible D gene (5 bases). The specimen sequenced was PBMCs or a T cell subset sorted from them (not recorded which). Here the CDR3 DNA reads TGTGCCAGCAGTAGGGGACCTGAAGCTTTCTTT. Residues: CASSRGPEAFF.